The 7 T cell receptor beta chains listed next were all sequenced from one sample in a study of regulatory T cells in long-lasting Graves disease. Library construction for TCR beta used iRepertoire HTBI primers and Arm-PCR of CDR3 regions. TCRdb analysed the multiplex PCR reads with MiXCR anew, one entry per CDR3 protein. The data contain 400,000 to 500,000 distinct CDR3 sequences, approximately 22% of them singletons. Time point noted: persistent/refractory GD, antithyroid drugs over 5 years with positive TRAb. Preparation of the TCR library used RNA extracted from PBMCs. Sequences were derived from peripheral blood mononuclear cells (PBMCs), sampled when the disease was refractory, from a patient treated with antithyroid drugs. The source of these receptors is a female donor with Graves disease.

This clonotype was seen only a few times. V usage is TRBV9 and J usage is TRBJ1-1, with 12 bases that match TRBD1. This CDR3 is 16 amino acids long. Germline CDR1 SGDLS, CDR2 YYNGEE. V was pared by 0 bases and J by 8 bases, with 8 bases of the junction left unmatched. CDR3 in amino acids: CASSVVGQGASGEAFF. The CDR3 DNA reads TGTGCCAGCAGCGTAGTGGGACAGGGGGCGTCAGGCGAAGCTTTCTTT.

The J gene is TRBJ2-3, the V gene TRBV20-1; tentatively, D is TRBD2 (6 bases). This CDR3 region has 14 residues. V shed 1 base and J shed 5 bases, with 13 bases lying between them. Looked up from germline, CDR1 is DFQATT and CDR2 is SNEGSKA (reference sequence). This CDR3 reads CSARVYGSRDTQYF. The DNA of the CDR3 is TGCAGTGCTAGAGTTTACGGGAGTCGAGATACGCAGTATTTT.

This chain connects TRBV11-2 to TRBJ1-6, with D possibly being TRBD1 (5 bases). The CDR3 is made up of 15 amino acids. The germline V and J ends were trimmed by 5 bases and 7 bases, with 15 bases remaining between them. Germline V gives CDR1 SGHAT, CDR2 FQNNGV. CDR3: CASSAGRGRNSPLHF. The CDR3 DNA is TGTGCCAGCAGCGCCGGACGGGGACGCAATTCACCCCTCCACTTT.

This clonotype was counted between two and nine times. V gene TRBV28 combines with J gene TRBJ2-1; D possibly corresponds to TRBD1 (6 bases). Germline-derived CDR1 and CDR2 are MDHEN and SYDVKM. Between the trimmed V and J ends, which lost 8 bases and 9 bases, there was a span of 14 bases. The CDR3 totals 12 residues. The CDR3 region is CASALQGPEQFF. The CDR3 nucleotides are TGTGCCAGCGCACTACAGGGTCCTGAGCAGTTCTTC.

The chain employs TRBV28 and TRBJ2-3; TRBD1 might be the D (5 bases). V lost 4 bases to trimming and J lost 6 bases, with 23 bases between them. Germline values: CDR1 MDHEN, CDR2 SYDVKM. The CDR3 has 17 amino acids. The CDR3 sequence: CASSSRQGDPTGDTQYF. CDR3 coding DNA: TGTGCCAGCAGTTCCCGTCAGGGTGACCCCACCGGGGATACGCAGTATTTT. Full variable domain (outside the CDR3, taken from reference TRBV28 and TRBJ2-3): DVKVTQSSRYLVKRTGEKVFLECVQDMDHENMFWYRQDPGLGLRLIYFSYDVKMKEKGDIPEGYSVSREKKERFSLILESASTNQTSMYLCASSSRQGDPTGDTQYFGPGTRLTVL.

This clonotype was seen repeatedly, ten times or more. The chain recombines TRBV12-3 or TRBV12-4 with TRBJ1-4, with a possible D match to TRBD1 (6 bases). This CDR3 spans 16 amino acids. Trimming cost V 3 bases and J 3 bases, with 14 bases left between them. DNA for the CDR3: TGTGCCAGCAGTTTGTCGCAGGGGACTGCTAATGAAAAACTGTTTTTT. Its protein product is CASSLSQGTANEKLFF.

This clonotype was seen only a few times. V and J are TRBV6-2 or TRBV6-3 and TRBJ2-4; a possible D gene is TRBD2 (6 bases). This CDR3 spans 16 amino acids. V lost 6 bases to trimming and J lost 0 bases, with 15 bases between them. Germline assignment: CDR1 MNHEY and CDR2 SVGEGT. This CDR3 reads CASSRGTYVAKNIQYF. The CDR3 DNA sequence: TGTGCCAGCAGCCGAGGGACTTACGTAGCCAAAAACATTCAGTACTTC.